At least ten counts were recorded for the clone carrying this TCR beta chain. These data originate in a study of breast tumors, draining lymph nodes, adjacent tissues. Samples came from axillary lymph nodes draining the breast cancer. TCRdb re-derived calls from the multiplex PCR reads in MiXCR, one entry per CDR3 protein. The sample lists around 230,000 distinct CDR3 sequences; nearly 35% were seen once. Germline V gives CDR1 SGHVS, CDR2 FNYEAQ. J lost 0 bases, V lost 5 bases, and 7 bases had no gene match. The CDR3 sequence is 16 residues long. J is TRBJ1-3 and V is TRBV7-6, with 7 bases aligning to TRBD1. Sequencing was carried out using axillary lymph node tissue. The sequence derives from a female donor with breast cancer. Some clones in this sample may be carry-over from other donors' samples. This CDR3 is CASSPRDSYSGNTIYF. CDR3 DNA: TGTGCCAGCAGCCCACGGGACAGCTACTCTGGAAACACCATATATTTT.